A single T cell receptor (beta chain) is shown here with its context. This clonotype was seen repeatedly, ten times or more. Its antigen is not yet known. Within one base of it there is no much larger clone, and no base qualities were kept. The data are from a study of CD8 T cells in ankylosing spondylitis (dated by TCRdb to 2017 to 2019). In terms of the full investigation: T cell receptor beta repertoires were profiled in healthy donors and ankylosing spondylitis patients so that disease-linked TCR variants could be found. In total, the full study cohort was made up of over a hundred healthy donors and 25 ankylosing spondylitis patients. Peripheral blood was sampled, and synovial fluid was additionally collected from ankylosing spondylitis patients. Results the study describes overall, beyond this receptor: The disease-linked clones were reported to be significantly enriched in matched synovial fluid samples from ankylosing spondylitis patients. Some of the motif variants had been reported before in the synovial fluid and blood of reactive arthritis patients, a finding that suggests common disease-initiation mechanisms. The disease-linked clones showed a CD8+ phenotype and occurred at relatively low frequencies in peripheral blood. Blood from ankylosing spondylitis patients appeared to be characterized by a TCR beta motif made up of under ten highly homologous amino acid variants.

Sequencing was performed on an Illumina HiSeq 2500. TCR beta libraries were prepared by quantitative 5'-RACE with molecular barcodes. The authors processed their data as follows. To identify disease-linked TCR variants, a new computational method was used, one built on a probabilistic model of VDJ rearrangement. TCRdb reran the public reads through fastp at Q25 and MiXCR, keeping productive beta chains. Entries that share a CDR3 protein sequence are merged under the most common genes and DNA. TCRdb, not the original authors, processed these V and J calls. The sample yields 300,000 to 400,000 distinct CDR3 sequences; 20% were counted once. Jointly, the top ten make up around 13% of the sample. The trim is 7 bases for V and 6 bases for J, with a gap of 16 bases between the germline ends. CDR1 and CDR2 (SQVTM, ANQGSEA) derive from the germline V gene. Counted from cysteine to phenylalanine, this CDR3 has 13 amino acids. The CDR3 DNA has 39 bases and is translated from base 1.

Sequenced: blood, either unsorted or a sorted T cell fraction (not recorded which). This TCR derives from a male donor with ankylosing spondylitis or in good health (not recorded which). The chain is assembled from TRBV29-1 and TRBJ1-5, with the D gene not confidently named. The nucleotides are TGCAGCGCTACCGCAGGAGGAGGTCAGCCCCAGCATTTT. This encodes CSATAGGGQPQHF.